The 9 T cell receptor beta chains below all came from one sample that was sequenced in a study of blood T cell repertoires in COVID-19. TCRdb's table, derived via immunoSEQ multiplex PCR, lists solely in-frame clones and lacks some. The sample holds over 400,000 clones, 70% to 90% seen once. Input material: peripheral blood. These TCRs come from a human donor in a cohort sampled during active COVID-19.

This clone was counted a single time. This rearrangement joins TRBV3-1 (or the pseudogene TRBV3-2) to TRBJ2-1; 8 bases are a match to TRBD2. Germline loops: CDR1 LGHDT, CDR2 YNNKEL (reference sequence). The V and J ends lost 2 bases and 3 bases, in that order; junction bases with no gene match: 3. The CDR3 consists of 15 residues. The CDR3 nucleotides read TGTGCCAGCAGCCAAACCAGCGGGGGCTACAATGAGCAGTTCTTC. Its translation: CASSQTSGGYNEQFF.

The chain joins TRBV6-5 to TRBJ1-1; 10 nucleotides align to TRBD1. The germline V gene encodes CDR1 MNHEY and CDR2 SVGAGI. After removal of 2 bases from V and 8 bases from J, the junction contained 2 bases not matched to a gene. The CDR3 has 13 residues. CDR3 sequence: CASSYGTGVEAFF. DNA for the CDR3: TGTGCCAGCAGTTACGGGACAGGGGTAGAAGCTTTCTTT.

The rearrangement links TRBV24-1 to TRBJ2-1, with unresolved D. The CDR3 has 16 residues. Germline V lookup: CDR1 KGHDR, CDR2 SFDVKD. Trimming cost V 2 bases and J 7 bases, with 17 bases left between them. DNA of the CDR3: TGTGCCACCAGTGATTCAAAACGACAAGAAGAGAATGAGCAGTTCTTC. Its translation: CATSDSKRQEENEQFF.

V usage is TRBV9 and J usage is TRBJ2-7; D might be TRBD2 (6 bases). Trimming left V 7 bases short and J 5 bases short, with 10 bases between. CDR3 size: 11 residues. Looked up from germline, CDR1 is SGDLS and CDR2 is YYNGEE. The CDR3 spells CASGGIHEQYF. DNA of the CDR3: TGTGCCAGCGGAGGGATCCACGAGCAGTACTTC. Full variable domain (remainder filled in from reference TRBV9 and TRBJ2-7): DSGVTQTPKHLITATGQRVTLRCSPRSGDLSVYWYQQSLDQGLQFLIQYYNGEERAKGNILERFSAQQFPDLHSELNLSSLELGDSALYFCASGGIHEQYFGPGTRLTVT.

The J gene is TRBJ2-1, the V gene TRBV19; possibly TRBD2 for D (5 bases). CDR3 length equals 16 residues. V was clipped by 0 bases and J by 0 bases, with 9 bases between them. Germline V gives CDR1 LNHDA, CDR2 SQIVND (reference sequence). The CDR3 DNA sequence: TGTGCCAGTAGTATAGACGCGGGTCTCTCCTACAATGAGCAGTTCTTC. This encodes CASSIDAGLSYNEQFF.

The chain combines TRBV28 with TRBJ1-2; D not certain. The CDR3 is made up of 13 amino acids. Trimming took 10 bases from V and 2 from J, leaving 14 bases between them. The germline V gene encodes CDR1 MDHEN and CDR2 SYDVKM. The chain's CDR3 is CATRMGRNYGYTF. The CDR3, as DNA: TGTGCCACGAGAATGGGCAGGAACTATGGCTACACCTTC.

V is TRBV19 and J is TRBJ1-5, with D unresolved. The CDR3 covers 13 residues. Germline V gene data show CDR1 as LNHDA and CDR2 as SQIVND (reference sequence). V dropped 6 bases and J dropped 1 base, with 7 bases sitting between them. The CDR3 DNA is TGTGCCAGTAGCCGCGAGAGCAATCAGCCCCAGCATTTT. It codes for CASSRESNQPQHF.

The CDR3 bases are TGTGCCAGCAGCTTAAAGACAGGGTCAGGTCAGCCCCAGCATTTT. It translates to CASSLKTGSGQPQHF. The V and J genes are TRBV5-5 and TRBJ1-5, with 7 bases lining up with TRBD1. The trim removed 2 bases at V and 6 bases at J, leaving 8 bases unmatched. Germline loops: CDR1 SGHKS, CDR2 YYEKEE (reference sequence). The CDR3 totals 15 residues.

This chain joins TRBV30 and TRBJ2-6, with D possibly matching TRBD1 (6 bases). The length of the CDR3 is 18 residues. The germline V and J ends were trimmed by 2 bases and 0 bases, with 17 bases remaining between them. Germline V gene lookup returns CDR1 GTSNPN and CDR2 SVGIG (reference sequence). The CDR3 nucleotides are TGTGCCTGGAGTCAAATCCTAACACAGGGCTCTGGGGCCAACGTCCTGACTTTC. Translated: CAWSQILTQGSGANVLTF.